This TCR beta chain was recorded in a study of cytomegalovirus exposure and HLA in healthy donors. Study background: Drawn from HLA-typed donors, approximately 86 million unique TCRs were held in an early data release. Study-level results: Later analysis suggested links between common viral pathogens and several top significant clusters.

In this sample, this clone turned up a few times. Its antigen is still unknown. V lost 5 bases and J lost 0, with 6 bases in between. CDR3 length: 13 amino acids. CDR1 MNHEY and CDR2 SMNVEV come from the germline V gene (reference sequence). Primers: 60 Vbeta forward and 13 Jbeta reverse. The table came from immunoSEQ multiplex PCR; TCRdb's copy has only in-frame clones and leaves some out. The sample includes around 220,000 clones, 65% to 90% of them seen just once. V and J are TRBV27 and TRBJ2-3; D remains unclear. The specimen was PBMCs. This receptor was obtained from a girl aged 5 to 17 in good health and CMV-seronegative. In DNA form, the CDR3 reads TGTGCCAGCAGTCGAGCTAGCACAGATACGCAGTATTTT. It encodes CASSRASTDTQYF.